This record covers a single T cell receptor (beta chain). The CDR3 length is 15 residues. Germline assignment: CDR1 KGHSH and CDR2 LQKENI. The junction had 7 bases not matched to a gene; V was cut back by 4 bases and J by 3 bases. The data were produced by immunoSEQ multiplex PCR, yet TCRdb's version contains in-frame clones alone and is incomplete. The sample contains 700,000 to 750,000 clones, roughly 85% of which appear only once. This specimen comes from a study of shared T cell receptors in the human thymus. The same sample was also studied in work on human thymus T cells. This second study says: Donors consisted of healthy Finnish infants (having corrective surgery for congenital heart defects).

The chain recombines TRBV18 with TRBJ2-7; 9 nucleotides line up with TRBD1. The clonotype originates from a girl less than two years old with a congenital heart defect. Sequencing was done on a sample of thymocytes. CDR3 coding DNA: TGTGCCAGCTCACACTCGGACAGGGGTTACTACGAGCAGTACTTC. This sequence encodes CASSHSDRGYYEQYF.